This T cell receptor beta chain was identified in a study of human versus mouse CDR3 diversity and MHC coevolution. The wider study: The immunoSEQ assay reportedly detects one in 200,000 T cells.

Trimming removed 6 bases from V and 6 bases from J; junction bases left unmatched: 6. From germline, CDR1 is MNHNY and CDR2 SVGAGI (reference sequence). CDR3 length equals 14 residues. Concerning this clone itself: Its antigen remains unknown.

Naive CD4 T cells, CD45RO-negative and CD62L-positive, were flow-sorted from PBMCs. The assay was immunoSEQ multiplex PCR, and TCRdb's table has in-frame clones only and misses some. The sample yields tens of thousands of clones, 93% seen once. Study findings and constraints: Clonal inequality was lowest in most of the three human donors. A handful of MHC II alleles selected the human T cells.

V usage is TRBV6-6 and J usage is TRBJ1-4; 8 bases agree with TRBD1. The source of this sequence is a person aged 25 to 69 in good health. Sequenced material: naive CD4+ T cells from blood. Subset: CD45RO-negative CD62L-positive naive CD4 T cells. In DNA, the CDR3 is TGTGCCAGCAGCCGGACAGGGCGGGATGAAAAACTGTTTTTT. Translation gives CASSRTGRDEKLFF.